The following is a TCR beta chain sequence with its context. This sample is drawn from a study of blood T cell repertoires in COVID-19. About the research overall: Sites across the United States, Italy and Spain contributed samples from acute and convalescent COVID-19.

Germline CDR1 reads LNHNV; CDR2 reads YYDKDF (reference sequence). The CDR3 contains 15 residues. Losses at the gene ends were 9 bases for V and 2 bases for J; bases not matched to a gene: 9. Sequencing used immunoSEQ multiplex PCR; TCRdb keeps in-frame clones, though not all of them. The table lists roughly 290,000 clones, around 85% of them singletons. The TCR comes from a human donor with COVID-19, enrolled during active disease. The donor label of this sample is uncertain. The sample was peripheral blood. The rearrangement joins TRBV15 to TRBJ1-3, with TRBD1 matching 8 bases. Here the CDR3 DNA reads TGTGCCACTACTCCGGACAGGGCTCCTGGAAACACCATATATTTT. It is translated as CATTPDRAPGNTIYF.